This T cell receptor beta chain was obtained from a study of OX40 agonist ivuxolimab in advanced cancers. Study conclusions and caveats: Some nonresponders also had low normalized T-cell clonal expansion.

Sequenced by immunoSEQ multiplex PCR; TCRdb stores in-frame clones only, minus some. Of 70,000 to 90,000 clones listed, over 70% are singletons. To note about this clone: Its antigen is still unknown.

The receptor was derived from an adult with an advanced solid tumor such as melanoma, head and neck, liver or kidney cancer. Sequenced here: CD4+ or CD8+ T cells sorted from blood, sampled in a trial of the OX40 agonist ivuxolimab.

Here the CDR3 DNA reads TGTGCCAGCAGTCCCAGGGGTGATTGGGCTGAAGCTTTCTTT. Amino acid sequence: CASSPRGDWAEAFF. The V call is TRBV2, the J call TRBJ1-1; tentatively, D is TRBD1 (6 bases). CDR3 length equals 14 residues. Germline V gene sequence: CDR1 SNHLY, CDR2 FYNNEI. V was shortened by 5 bases and J by 6 bases, with 16 bases between the two germline ends.